The 30 T cell receptor beta chains below were found in one sample sequenced in a study of T-cell memory formation after mild COVID-19 (dated by TCRdb to the early 2020s). Receptors were amplified or captured by 5' RACE. This sample was sequenced with an Illumina NovaSeq 6000. The public reads were quality trimmed at Q25 with fastp and then assembled into clones with MiXCR by TCRdb, keeping productive beta chains. For every CDR3 protein sequence, its rows merge into one entry that carries the most common genes and DNA. The sample data list about 210,000 distinct CDR3 sequences, and 10% of these were observed just once. Under 3.5% of the sample lies in the top ten. Sequenced input: PBMCs or a T cell subset sorted from them (not recorded which). The receptor set was obtained from a young man who had mild COVID-19 (a few samples of this study predate the infection). The sample titles of this study are shuffled in the database, so cell type and time point are left out; the donor was told from shared clones.

This chain joins TRBV28 and TRBJ2-7; 8 nucleotides align to TRBD1. J was trimmed by 4 bases and V by 8 bases; bases with no gene match: 10. Per germline, CDR1 MDHEN and CDR2 SYDVKM. The CDR3 totals 14 residues. In nucleotides, the CDR3 is TGTGCCAGCGCTACCGGGACAGGCGGGTACGAGCAGTACTTC. This translates into CASATGTGGYEQYF.

This clonotype appeared a few times. The chain joins TRBV4-3 to TRBJ1-6; D might be TRBD1 (5 bases). V lost 0 bases and J lost 7, with 13 bases in between. Germline V gives CDR1 LGHNA, CDR2 YSLEER. The length of the CDR3 is 16 residues. Here the CDR3 reads CASSQERAGLNSPLHF. As DNA, the CDR3 is TGCGCCAGCAGCCAAGAGCGTGCGGGGCTGAATTCACCCCTCCACTTT.

A note on this clonotype: A read error may explain this, as a much larger clone is one base away. J is TRBJ1-5 and V is TRBV5-1; maybe TRBD1 (5 bases). CDR1 and CDR2 (germline): SGHRS, YFSETQ. This CDR3 has 13 amino acids. CDR3 protein: CASSLGQNQHQHF. The CDR3 bases are TGCGCCAGCAGCTTGGGACAGAATCAGCACCAGCATTTT.

The chain employs TRBV20-1 and TRBJ1-1; TRBD1 might be the D (6 bases). CDR1 is DFQATT, CDR2 SNEGSKA, per germline (reference sequence). The ends were cut back, 1 base at V and 3 bases at J, with 15 bases in the middle. This CDR3 is built from 15 residues. The CDR3 sequence is CSARASGGPDTEAFF. CDR3 sequence (DNA): TGCAGTGCTAGAGCCTCCGGGGGGCCGGACACTGAAGCTTTCTTT.

This clonotype was picked up many times. The chain is built from TRBV6-5 and TRBJ2-2; a weak D match, TRBD2 (7 bases). Trimming took 2 bases from V and 3 from J, leaving 13 bases between them. The CDR3 contains 16 residues. Germline V gives CDR1 MNHEY, CDR2 SVGAGI. The CDR3 reads CASSYEGGADTGELFF. The DNA for the CDR3 is TGTGCCAGCAGTTACGAGGGGGGGGCCGACACCGGGGAGCTGTTTTTT.

The rearrangement joins TRBV6-5 to TRBJ2-5; a possible D gene is TRBD2 (6 bases). The CDR3 contains 15 residues. V lost 7 bases to trimming and J lost 5 bases, with 20 bases between them. In germline, CDR1 is MNHEY, CDR2 SVGAGI. The CDR3 DNA reads as TGTGCCAGCACCCACTTCGGCGGGGCGGGCGAGACCCAGTACTTC. It specifies CASTHFGGAGETQYF.

This clonotype was observed at least ten times. The chain carries TRBV28 and TRBJ1-2, with D uncertain. The CDR3 covers 14 residues. V lost 9 bases and J 4 bases, leaving 18 bases between the germline ends. Germline assignment: CDR1 MDHEN and CDR2 SYDVKM. The CDR3 bases are TGTGCCAGTGAGCCCCAGGCCATTCCCTATGGCTACACCTTC. This sequence encodes CASEPQAIPYGYTF.

The chain employs TRBV20-1 and TRBJ1-2; D is possibly TRBD1 (6 bases). The CDR3 is 12 amino acids. The germline V gene encodes CDR1 DFQATT and CDR2 SNEGSKA (reference sequence). V was trimmed by 8 bases and J by 4 bases, leaving 14 bases between them. The CDR3 is CSLLGAFYGYTF. CDR3 sequence (DNA): TGCAGTCTTCTGGGGGCCTTCTATGGCTACACCTTC.

This clonotype was observed at least ten times. The rearrangement links TRBV6-5 to TRBJ2-5; possibly TRBD1 for D (6 bases). V lost 6 bases, J lost 1 base, and 9 bases lay in between. The CDR3 consists of 13 residues. Germline V gene data show CDR1 as MNHEY and CDR2 as SVGAGI. CDR3 sequence reads: CASSDRFQETQYF. Here the CDR3 DNA reads TGTGCCAGCAGCGACAGGTTCCAAGAGACCCAGTACTTC.

The sample holds a few counts of this clonotype. V and J are TRBV19 and TRBJ2-5; tentatively, D is TRBD1 (6 bases). This CDR3 is built from 13 residues. Germline CDR1 reads LNHDA; CDR2 reads SQIVND (reference sequence). Deletions cut 5 bases from V and 4 bases from J, with 11 bases between. CDR3 loop: CASSRRGRETQYF. CDR3 coding DNA: TGTGCCAGTAGTCGCAGGGGACGAGAGACCCAGTACTTC.

This clonotype was observed at least ten times. The gene calls are TRBV4-2 and TRBJ2-7; D perhaps matches TRBD1 (5 bases). V lost 0 bases to trimming and J lost 0 bases, with 9 bases between them. Germline V gene sequence: CDR1 LGHNA, CDR2 YNFKEQ. The CDR3 length is 15 residues. CDR3 loop: CASSQDRTLSYEQYF. For the CDR3, the DNA is TGTGCCAGCAGCCAAGATAGGACACTCTCCTACGAGCAGTACTTC.

The table lists this clonotype with a few counts. The V call is TRBV7-9, the J call TRBJ2-5; TRBD2 aligns across 8 bases. The germline gives CDR1 SEHNR, CDR2 FQNEAQ (reference sequence). Trimming took 5 bases from V and 4 from J; bases not matched to a gene: 3. This CDR3 comprises 13 residues. The CDR3 DNA reads TGTGCCAGCAGCGTGGGACTAGGAGAGACCCAGTACTTC. Translating it yields CASSVGLGETQYF.

The chain links TRBV4-3 to TRBJ2-1; TRBD2 agrees at 7 bases. With V trimmed by 4 bases and J by 4 bases, 13 bases remained unmatched. The CDR3 runs 17 residues. Looked up from germline, CDR1 is LGHNA and CDR2 is YSLEER. CDR3 residues: CASSPAPGGVSYNEQFF. For the CDR3, the DNA is TGCGCCAGCAGCCCCGCCCCTGGGGGGGTCTCATACAATGAGCAGTTCTTC.

This clonotype was picked up a small number of times. The chain has TRBV7-2 and TRBJ2-1; D perhaps matches TRBD2 (5 bases). Trimming removed 4 bases from V and 10 bases from J, with 20 bases in between. In germline, CDR1 is SGHTA, CDR2 FQGNSA. This CDR3 is built from 15 residues. CDR3 loop: CASSSRGGGPQEQFF. The DNA for the CDR3 is TGTGCCAGCAGCTCTCGTGGCGGAGGTCCACAGGAGCAGTTCTTC.

J is TRBJ2-5 and V is TRBV18; TRBD1 is a possible D gene (6 bases). The length of the CDR3 is 14 residues. Germline V lookup: CDR1 KGHSH, CDR2 LQKENI. V was pared by 2 bases and J by 5 bases, with 12 bases between. DNA for the CDR3: TGTGCCAGCTCACCAACTCCAGGGGTCGAGACCCAGTACTTC. It yields the protein CASSPTPGVETQYF.

This clonotype appeared once. A much larger clone lies a single base off, so this may be a read error. The gene calls are TRBV5-1 and TRBJ2-7; 9 bases agree with TRBD2. Germline trimming cut 0 bases from V and 3 bases from J; bases unmatched to any gene: 10. CDR1 SGHRS and CDR2 YFSETQ come from the germline V gene. The CDR3 consists of 17 residues. CDR3 nucleotides: TGCGCCAGCAGCTTGGGGGCAGGGACTAGCTCCCACTACGAGCAGTACGTC. Its translation: CASSLGAGTSSHYEQYV.

The V gene is TRBV19, the J gene TRBJ1-5, with unresolved D. Germline values: CDR1 LNHDA, CDR2 SQIVND (reference sequence). The V end lost 4 bases, the J end lost 0 bases, and 7 bases lay between the germline ends. The length of the CDR3 is 14 residues. CDR3 nucleotide sequence: TGTGCCAGTAGTAGTCCGTATAGCAATCAGCCCCAGCATTTT. Its translation: CASSSPYSNQPQHF. Full variable domain (remainder filled in from reference TRBV19 and TRBJ1-5): DGGITQSPKYLFRKEGQNVTLSCEQNLNHDAMYWYRQDPGQGLRLIYYSQIVNDFQKGDIAEGYSVSREKKESFPLTVTSAQKNPTAFYLCASSSPYSNQPQHFGDGTRLSIL.

The sample holds many counts of this clonotype. This chain links TRBV6-5 with TRBJ2-7; tentatively, D is TRBD1 (6 bases). Germline V gene lookup returns CDR1 MNHEY and CDR2 SVGAGI. The CDR3 runs 14 residues. Trimming pared 5 bases from V and 2 bases from J, leaving 13 bases between. CDR3 sequence: CASSGNRETYEQYF. The CDR3 DNA reads as TGTGCCAGCAGTGGGAACAGGGAGACCTACGAGCAGTACTTC.

This clonotype was seen more than once but under ten times. This chain connects TRBV18 to TRBJ1-1; 9 nucleotides align to TRBD1. Per the germline V gene, CDR1 is KGHSH and CDR2 is LQKENI. V was clipped by 3 bases and J by 11 bases; unmatched bases: 4. This CDR3 has 12 residues. The CDR3 DNA reads as TGTGCCAGCTCACCTCAACAGGGGGCGGCTTTCTTT. This encodes CASSPQQGAAFF.

The chain employs TRBV24-1 and TRBJ2-7; TRBD1 matches 7 bases. Germline-derived CDR1 and CDR2 are KGHDR and SFDVKD. The CDR3 loop spans 17 amino acids. The ends lost 7 bases at V and 5 bases at J; junction bases unmatched: 19. DNA of the CDR3: TGTGCCACCAGGAAGACAGACAGGGAAGGGGCAATCGACGAGCAGTACGTC. Protein product: CATRKTDREGAIDEQYV.

The chain couples TRBV7-2 to TRBJ2-5; 9 nucleotides align to TRBD1. With 5 bases clipped from V and 5 bases from J, the junction kept 9 bases outside the gene matches. The CDR3 consists of 15 residues. Germline values: CDR1 SGHTA, CDR2 FQGNSA. CDR3 sequence: CASSRPGQGWETQYF. The CDR3 DNA sequence: TGTGCCAGCAGCCGGCCGGGACAGGGATGGGAGACCCAGTACTTC.

This clonotype has only a few counts. The genes are TRBV5-4 and TRBJ1-5, with D tentatively TRBD1 (6 bases). The germline CDR1 and CDR2 sequences are SGHNT and YYREEE (reference sequence). The CDR3 spans 11 residues. V gave up 1 base and J gave up 16 bases, with 12 bases separating them. The DNA of the CDR3 is TGTGCCAGCAGCTTGTCCGGACAGAAACATTTT. Encoded protein: CASSLSGQKHF.

This clonotype was observed a handful of times. The chain has TRBV9 and TRBJ1-3; D remains ambiguous. Between the trimmed V and J ends, which lost 0 bases and 3 bases, there was a span of 10 bases. In germline, CDR1 is SGDLS, CDR2 YYNGEE. The CDR3 has 15 residues. The CDR3 nucleotides are TGTGCCAGCAGCGTAGGAGATACTAATGGAAACACCATATATTTT. This translates into CASSVGDTNGNTIYF.

This clonotype was found many times. The genes are TRBV5-1 and TRBJ2-3; the D is unclear. Looked up from germline, CDR1 is SGHRS and CDR2 is YFSETQ. The V and J ends lost 0 bases and 6 bases respectively, with 8 bases between them. The CDR3 extends over 13 amino acids. The CDR3 region is CASSLDSQDTQYF. In nucleotides, the CDR3 is TGCGCCAGCAGCTTGGATTCCCAGGATACGCAGTATTTT.

In its sample, this clonotype was seen a few times. The chain recombines TRBV7-9 with TRBJ1-2, with unresolved D. Trimming removed 1 base at V and 4 bases at J, with 10 bases between. The CDR3 runs 14 residues. CDR1 is SEHNR and CDR2 is FQNEAQ in the germline V gene (reference sequence). The CDR3 sequence: CASSLDWDSYGYTF. The CDR3 DNA follows: TGTGCCAGCAGCTTAGATTGGGATTCCTATGGCTACACCTTC.

This clonotype was counted between two and nine times. CDR3 sequence reads: CASSRRQGSNEQFF. CDR3 sequence (DNA): TGCGCCAGCAGCCGAAGACAGGGCAGCAATGAGCAGTTCTTC. This chain uses TRBV5-1 with TRBJ2-1; 7 bases map to TRBD1. The CDR3 extends over 14 amino acids. The J segment lost 6 bases and the V segment lost 4 bases, leaving 7 bases of the junction unmatched. From germline, CDR1 is SGHRS and CDR2 YFSETQ.

The chain uses TRBV5-1 and TRBJ2-5; D perhaps matches TRBD2 (6 bases). Germline V gene sequence: CDR1 SGHRS, CDR2 YFSETQ. CDR3 size: 15 residues. V gave up 4 bases and J gave up 5 bases, with 18 bases separating them. This CDR3 is CASSRGASVVETQYF. The CDR3 DNA reads as TGCGCCAGCAGCCGCGGGGCTAGCGTAGTGGAGACCCAGTACTTC. Filled out from reference TRBV5-1 and TRBJ2-5, the complete variable domain reads KAGVTQTPRYLIKTRGQQVTLSCSPISGHRSVSWYQQTPGQGLQFLFEYFSETQRNKGNFPGRFSGRQFSNSRSEMNVSTLELGDSALYLCASSRGASVVETQYFGPGTRLLVL.

The CDR3 spells CAISSQDPKGYGYTF. Here the CDR3 DNA reads TGTGCCATCAGTTCCCAGGACCCGAAGGGATATGGCTACACCTTC. The chain couples TRBV10-3 to TRBJ1-2; D call uncertain. Between the trimmed V and J ends, which lost 5 bases and 5 bases, there was a span of 18 bases. CDR1 is ENHRY, CDR2 SYGVKD, per germline. CDR3 length: 15 residues.

This clonotype turned up a few times. The chain links TRBV7-6 to TRBJ2-3; TRBD2 is a possible D gene (5 bases). Trimming removed 5 bases from V and 5 bases from J, with 14 bases in between. Germline-derived CDR1 and CDR2 are SGHVS and FNYEAQ. This CDR3 has 14 amino acids. The CDR3 DNA is TGTGCCAGCAGCGCCCCTAGCTTGGGAGATACGCAGTATTTT. This encodes CASSAPSLGDTQYF.

The V call is TRBV15, the J call TRBJ2-5; either TRBD1 or TRBD2 may supply D (5 bases each). Germline lookup yields CDR1 LNHNV and CDR2 YYDKDF (reference sequence). V lost 3 bases, J lost 4 bases, and 15 bases lay in between. This CDR3 region has 15 residues. The CDR3 here is CATSSRGLGRETQYF. The CDR3 DNA reads as TGTGCCACCAGCAGCCGGGGCCTGGGGCGAGAGACCCAGTACTTC.